This is a list of T cell receptor beta chains from one sample in a study of cytomegalovirus exposure and HLA in healthy donors. Data came from immunoSEQ multiplex PCR; TCRdb stores just in-frame clones and leaves some out. Of approximately 190,000 clones in the sample, roughly nine tenths were seen once. The sample consisted of PBMCs. These receptors all stem from a boy between 2 and 10 years old in good health and CMV-seronegative. Both conserved end residues are part of each CDR3. The D gene is left open where the match is weak. Clone size is stated in some rows and not others, as once, few, many or a class when expanded.

j_call clone_size v_call d_call cdr3_aa cdr3_nt
TRBJ2-2 NA TRBV7-9 NA CASSLAGGTGELFF TGTGCCAGCAGCTTAGCAGGGGGCACCGGGGAGCTGTTTTTT
TRBJ1-1 NA TRBV27 TRBD1 CASSLKGQGIRTEAFF TGTGCCAGCAGTTTGAAGGGACAGGGGATTCGCACTGAAGCTTTCTTT
TRBJ1-6 NA TRBV27 TRBD1 CASSASGGNSPLHF TGTGCCAGCAGTGCATCAGGGGGAAATTCACCCCTCCACTTT
TRBJ1-6 NA TRBV30 NA CAWSLPYRALRVPLHF TGTGCCTGGAGCCTACCCTACCGGGCTCTGAGGGTACCCCTCCACTTT
TRBJ1-1 few TRBV6-5 NA CASSRTKTRLTEAFF TGTGCCAGCAGTCGTACTAAAACTAGGCTCACTGAAGCTTTCTTT
TRBJ1-5 NA TRBV6-1 TRBD1 CASRGTGSQPQHF TGTGCCAGCAGGGGGACAGGGAGTCAGCCCCAGCATTTT
TRBJ2-7 NA TRBV28 NA CASRGPSGGYEQYF TGTGCCAGCAGGGGGCCTTCAGGTGGCTACGAGCAGTACTTC
TRBJ2-2 NA TRBV30 NA CAWSRTHPGELFF TGTGCCTGGAGCCGGACACACCCCGGGGAGCTGTTTTTT
TRBJ2-5 NA TRBV7-3 TRBD2 CASSLTSWASGRSKYF TGTGCCAGCAGCTTAACTTCGTGGGCTAGCGGGAGGTCTAAGTACTTC
TRBJ2-6 NA TRBV11-3 TRBD2 CASSQGGASGGHSGANVLTF TGTGCCAGCAGCCAGGGGGGGGCTAGCGGGGGACACTCTGGGGCCAACGTCCTGACTTTC
TRBJ2-4 NA TRBV7-2 NA CASSLVPSGAKNIQYF TGTGCCAGCAGCTTAGTTCCATCCGGGGCCAAAAACATTCAGTACTTC
TRBJ1-1 NA TRBV28 TRBD1 CASSLTTGLNTEAFF TGTGCCAGCAGCCTCACGACAGGGTTGAACACTGAAGCTTTCTTT
TRBJ1-3 few TRBV19 NA CATYVWGHTIYF TGTGCCACCTACGTTTGGGGCCACACCATATATTTT
TRBJ2-2 NA TRBV5-6 NA CASSLVRGNTGELFF TGTGCCAGCAGCTTGGTTAGGGGGAACACCGGGGAGCTGTTTTTT
TRBJ1-1 NA TRBV6-1 NA CASRTGRMDTEAFF TGTGCCAGCAGGACAGGCCGGATGGACACTGAAGCTTTCTTT
TRBJ2-7 NA TRBV5-1 NA CASSLDRINEQYF TGCGCCAGCAGCTTGGACAGGATCAACGAGCAGTACTTC
TRBJ2-7 NA TRBV5-1 TRBD2 CASSLWGETSGNEQYF TGCGCCAGCAGCTTGTGGGGGGAGACTAGCGGAAACGAGCAGTACTTC
TRBJ2-7 NA TRBV18 NA CATSVGSTYEQYF TGTGCCACCTCGGTCGGTTCGACCTACGAGCAGTACTTC
TRBJ2-2 NA TRBV10-3 NA CATSKVRGTENTGELFF TGTGCCACCTCCAAAGTCCGGGGGACAGAAAACACCGGGGAGCTGTTTTTT